This TCR beta chain was retrieved from a study of CD8 T cells in Susac syndrome. Per the germline V gene, CDR1 is MNHEY and CDR2 is SMNVEV (reference sequence). V was clipped by 3 bases and J by 2 bases, with 14 bases between them. The CDR3 is 15 residues long. It was negative isolation that provided the CD8+ and CD4+ T cells, whereas TEMRA cells were enriched by FACS. The RNA, about 0.45 to 1 ug, was put through reverse transcription using random hexamers. With immunoSEQ multiplex PCR, TCR beta CDR3 was amplified across 54 Vbeta and 13 Jbeta. TCRdb re-derived calls from the immunoSEQ multiplex PCR reads in MiXCR, one entry per CDR3 protein. The repertoire consists of 160,000 or so distinct CDR3 sequences, with about 95% occurring once and the leading ten covering 0.14% to 0.15%.

The V call is TRBV27, the J call TRBJ2-7, with D maybe TRBD1 (5 bases). The specimen sequenced was CD8+ T cells from PBMCs. This clonotype was obtained from a human donor with multiple sclerosis. DNA of the CDR3: TGTGCCAGCAGTTTCAGGGTTTCTCCTCCCTACGAGCAGTACTTC. This sequence encodes CASSFRVSPPYEQYF.